This T cell receptor (beta chain) was sequenced for a study of CD8 T cells in ankylosing spondylitis. TCRdb itself ran the 5' RACE reads through MiXCR, one entry per CDR3 protein. The sample carries about 140,000 distinct CDR3 sequences, about 6.7% recorded once. The table lists this clonotype with many counts. The sequenced sample consisted of blood, either unsorted or a sorted T cell fraction (not recorded which). The source is a female donor with ankylosing spondylitis or in good health (not recorded which).

This CDR3 is CASRKGRIGKETQYF. The CDR3 bases are TGTGCCAGCAGAAAGGGGAGGATCGGAAAAGAGACCCAGTACTTC. The V gene is TRBV7-9, the J gene TRBJ2-5, with D possibly being TRBD2 (6 bases). The V end lost 6 bases, the J end lost 3 bases, and 17 bases lay between the germline ends. CDR3 length: 15 residues. Germline V gene lookup returns CDR1 SEHNR and CDR2 FQNEAQ (reference sequence).